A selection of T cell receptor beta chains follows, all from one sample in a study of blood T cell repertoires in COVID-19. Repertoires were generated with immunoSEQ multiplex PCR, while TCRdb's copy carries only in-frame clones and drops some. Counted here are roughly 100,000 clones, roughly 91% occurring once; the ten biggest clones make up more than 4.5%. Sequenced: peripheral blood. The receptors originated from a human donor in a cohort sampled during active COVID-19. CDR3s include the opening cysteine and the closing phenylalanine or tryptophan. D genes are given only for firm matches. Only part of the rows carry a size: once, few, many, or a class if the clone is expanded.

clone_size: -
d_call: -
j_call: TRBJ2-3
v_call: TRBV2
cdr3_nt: TGTGCCAGCATACGGCGGATCCTTACTAGCACAGATACGCAGTATTTT
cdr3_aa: CASIRRILTSTDTQYF

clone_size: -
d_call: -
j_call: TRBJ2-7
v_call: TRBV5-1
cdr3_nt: TGCGCCAGCAGCTTGGAGGGGTACGAGCAGTACTTC
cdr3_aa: CASSLEGYEQYF

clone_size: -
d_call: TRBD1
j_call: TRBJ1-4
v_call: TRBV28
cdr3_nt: TGTGCCAGCAGCCACCTACTTGGGGACAGGGTTTCCTTGAGGGAAAAACTGTTTTTT
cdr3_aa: CASSHLLGDRVSLREKLFF

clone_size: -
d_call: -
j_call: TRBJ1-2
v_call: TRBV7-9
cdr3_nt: TGTGCCAGCAGCGCGGGATATCAAGCCTCTGGCTACACCTTC
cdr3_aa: CASSAGYQASGYTF

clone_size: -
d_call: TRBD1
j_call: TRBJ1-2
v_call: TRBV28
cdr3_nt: TGTGCCAGCAGCCCTAGAACAATCAGGGGGCGGAGGGGCTACACCTTC
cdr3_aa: CASSPRTIRGRRGYTF

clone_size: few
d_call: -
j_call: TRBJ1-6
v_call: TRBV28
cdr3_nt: TGTGCCAGCAGTTATCCGCTCCACTTT
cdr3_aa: CASSYPLHF

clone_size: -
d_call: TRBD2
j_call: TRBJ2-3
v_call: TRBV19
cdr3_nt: TGTGCCAGTAGCCCCCGGCGGGGGGCCGGCACAGATACGCAGTATTTT
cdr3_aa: CASSPRRGAGTDTQYF

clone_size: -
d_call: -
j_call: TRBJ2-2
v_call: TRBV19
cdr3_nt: TGTGCCAGTAGTATTGGGGCAGGGAACACCGGGGAGCTGTTTTTT
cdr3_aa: CASSIGAGNTGELFF

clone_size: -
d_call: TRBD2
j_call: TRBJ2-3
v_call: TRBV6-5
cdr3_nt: TGTGCCAGCAGCGTAGCGGGAGGGCCCTCAGATACGCAGTATTTT
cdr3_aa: CASSVAGGPSDTQYF

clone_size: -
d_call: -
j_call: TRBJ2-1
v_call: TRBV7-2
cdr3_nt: TGTGCCAGCAGCTTAGCGGGGGGGCAAAGGTACAATGAGCAGTTCTTC
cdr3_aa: CASSLAGGQRYNEQFF

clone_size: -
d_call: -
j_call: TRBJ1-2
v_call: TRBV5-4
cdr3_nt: TGTGCCAGCAGCCTCAGGGAGGCCTATGGCTACACCTTC
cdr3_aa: CASSLREAYGYTF

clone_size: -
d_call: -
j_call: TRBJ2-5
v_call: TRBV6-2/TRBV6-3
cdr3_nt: TGTGCCAGCAGCCTACGGGAGACCCAGTACTTC
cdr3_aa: CASSLRETQYF

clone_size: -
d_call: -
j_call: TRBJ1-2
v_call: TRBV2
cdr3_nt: TGTGCCAGCAGTGAGGGCAGGGATGGCTACACCTTC
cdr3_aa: CASSEGRDGYTF

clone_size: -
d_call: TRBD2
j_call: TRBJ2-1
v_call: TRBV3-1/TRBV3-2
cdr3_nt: TGTGCCAGCAGCCCAAGCGCACTAGCGGCGTACAATGAGCAGTTCTTC
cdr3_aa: CASSPSALAAYNEQFF

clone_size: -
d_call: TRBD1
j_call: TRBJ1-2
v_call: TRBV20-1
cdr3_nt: TGCAGTGCTAGTAAGGACGGACAGGGAACCTATGGCTACACCTTC
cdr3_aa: CSASKDGQGTYGYTF